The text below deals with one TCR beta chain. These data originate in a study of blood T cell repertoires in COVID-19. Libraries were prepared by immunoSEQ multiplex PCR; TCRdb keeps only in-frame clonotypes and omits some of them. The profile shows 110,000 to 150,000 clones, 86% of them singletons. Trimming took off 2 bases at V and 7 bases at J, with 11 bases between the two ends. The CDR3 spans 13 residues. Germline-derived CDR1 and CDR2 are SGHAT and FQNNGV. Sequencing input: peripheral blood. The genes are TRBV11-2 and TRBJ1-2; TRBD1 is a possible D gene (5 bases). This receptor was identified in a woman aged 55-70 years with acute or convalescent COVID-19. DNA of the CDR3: TGTGCCAGCAGCTTAAGTAGGACATTTGGCTACACCTTC. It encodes CASSLSRTFGYTF.